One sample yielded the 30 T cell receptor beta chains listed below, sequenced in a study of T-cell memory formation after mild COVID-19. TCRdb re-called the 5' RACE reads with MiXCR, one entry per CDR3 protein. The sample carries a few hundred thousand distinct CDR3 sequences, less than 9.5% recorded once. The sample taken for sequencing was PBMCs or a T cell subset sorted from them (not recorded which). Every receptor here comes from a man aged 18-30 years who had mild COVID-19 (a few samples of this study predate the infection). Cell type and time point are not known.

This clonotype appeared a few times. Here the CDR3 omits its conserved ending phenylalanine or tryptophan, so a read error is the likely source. This CDR3 is CATVDKLWRHSGNTIYL. The CDR3, as DNA: TGTGCCACGGTGGATAAATTATGGAGACACTCTGGAAACACCATATATCTT. The chain couples TRBV6-6 to TRBJ1-3; D is unclear. The length of the CDR3 is 17 residues. Germline V CDR1 and CDR2: MNHNY, SVGAGI (reference sequence). The germline V and J ends were trimmed by 10 bases and 0 bases, with 22 bases remaining between them.

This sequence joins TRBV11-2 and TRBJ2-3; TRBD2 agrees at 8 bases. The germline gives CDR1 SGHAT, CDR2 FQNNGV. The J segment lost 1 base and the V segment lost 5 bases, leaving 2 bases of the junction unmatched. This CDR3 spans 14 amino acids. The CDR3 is CASSRLARTDTQYF. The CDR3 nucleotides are TGTGCCAGCAGCCGACTAGCGCGCACAGATACGCAGTATTTT.

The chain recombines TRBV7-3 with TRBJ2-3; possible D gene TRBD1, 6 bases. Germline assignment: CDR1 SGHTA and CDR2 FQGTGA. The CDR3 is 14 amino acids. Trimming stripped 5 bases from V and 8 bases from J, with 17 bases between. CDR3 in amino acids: CASSPRWGPGTQYF. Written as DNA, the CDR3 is TGTGCCAGCAGCCCCAGGTGGGGGCCTGGTACGCAGTATTTT.

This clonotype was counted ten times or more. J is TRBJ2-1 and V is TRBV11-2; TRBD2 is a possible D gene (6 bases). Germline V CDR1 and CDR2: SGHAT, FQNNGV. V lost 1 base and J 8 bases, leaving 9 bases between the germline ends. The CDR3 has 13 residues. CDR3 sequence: CASSLVAVDEQFF. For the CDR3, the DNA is TGTGCCAGCAGCTTAGTAGCGGTGGATGAGCAGTTCTTC.

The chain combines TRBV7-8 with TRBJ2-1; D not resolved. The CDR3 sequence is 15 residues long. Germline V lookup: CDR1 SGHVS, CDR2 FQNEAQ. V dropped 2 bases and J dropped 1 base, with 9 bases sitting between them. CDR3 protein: CASSLLTRSYNEQFF. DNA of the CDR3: TGTGCCAGCAGCTTATTAACCAGATCCTACAATGAGCAGTTCTTC.

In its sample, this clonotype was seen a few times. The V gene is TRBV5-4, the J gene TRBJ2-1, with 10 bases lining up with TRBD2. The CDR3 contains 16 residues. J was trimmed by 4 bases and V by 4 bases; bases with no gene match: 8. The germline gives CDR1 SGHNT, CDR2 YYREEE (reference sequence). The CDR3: CASSLVAGGRYNEQFF. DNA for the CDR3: TGTGCCAGCAGCCTAGTAGCGGGGGGACGTTACAATGAGCAGTTCTTC.

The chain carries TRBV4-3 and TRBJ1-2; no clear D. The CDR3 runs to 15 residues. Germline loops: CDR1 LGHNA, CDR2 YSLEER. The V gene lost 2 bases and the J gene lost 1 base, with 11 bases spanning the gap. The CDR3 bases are TGCGCCAGCAGCCAATTCGACGAATTTAACTATGGCTACACCTTC. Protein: CASSQFDEFNYGYTF.

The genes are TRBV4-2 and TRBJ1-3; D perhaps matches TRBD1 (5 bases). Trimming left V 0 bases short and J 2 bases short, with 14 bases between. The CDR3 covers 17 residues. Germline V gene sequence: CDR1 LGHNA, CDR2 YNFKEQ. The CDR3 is CASSQDQSAGTGNTIYF. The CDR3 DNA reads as TGTGCCAGCAGCCAAGATCAAAGCGCAGGGACTGGAAACACCATATATTTT.

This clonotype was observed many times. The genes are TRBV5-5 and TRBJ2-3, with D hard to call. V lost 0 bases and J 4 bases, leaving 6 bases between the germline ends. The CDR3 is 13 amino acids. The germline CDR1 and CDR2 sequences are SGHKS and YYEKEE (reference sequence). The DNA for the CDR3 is TGTGCCAGCAGCTTGGATGGGCCAGATACGCAGTATTTT. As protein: CASSLDGPDTQYF.

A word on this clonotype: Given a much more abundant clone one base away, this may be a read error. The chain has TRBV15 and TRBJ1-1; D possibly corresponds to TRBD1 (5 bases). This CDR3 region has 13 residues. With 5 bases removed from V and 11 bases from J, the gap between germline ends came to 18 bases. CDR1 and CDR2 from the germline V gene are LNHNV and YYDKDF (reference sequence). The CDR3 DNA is TGTGCCACCAGCTCAGGGCCCCTGTCGGGTGCTTTCTTT. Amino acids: CATSSGPLSGAFF.

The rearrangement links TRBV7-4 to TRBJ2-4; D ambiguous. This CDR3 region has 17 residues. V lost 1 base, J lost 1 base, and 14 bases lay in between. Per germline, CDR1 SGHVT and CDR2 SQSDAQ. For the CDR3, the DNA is TGTGCCAGCAGCTTAGAGCCAGGTGGGCTGGCCAAAAACATTCAGTACTTC. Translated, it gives CASSLEPGGLAKNIQYF.

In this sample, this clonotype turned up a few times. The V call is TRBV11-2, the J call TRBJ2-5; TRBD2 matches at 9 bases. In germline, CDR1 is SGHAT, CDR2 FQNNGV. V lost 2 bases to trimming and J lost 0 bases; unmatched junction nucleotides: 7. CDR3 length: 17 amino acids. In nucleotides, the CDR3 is TGTGCCAGCAGCTTAATTTTTAGCGGGGGCTACCAAGAGACCCAGTACTTC. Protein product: CASSLIFSGGYQETQYF. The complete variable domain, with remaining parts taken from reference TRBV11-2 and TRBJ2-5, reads EAGVAQSPRYKIIEKRQSVAFWCNPISGHATLYWYQQILGQGPKLLIQFQNNGVVDDSQLPKDRFSAERLKGVDSTLKIQPAKLEDSAVYLCASSLIFSGGYQETQYFGPGTRLLVL.

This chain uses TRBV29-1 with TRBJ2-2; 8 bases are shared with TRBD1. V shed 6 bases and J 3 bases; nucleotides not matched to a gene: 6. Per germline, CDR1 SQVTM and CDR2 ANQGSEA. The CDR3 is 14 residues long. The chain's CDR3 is CSVPGQGHTGELFF. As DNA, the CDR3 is TGCAGCGTCCCCGGACAGGGACACACCGGGGAGCTGTTTTTT.

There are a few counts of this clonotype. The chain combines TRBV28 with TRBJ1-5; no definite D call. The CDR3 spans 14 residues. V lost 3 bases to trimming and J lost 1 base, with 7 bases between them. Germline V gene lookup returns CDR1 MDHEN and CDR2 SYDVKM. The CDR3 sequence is CASSFMLSNQPQHF. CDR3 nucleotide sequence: TGTGCCAGCAGTTTCATGCTCAGCAATCAGCCCCAGCATTTT.

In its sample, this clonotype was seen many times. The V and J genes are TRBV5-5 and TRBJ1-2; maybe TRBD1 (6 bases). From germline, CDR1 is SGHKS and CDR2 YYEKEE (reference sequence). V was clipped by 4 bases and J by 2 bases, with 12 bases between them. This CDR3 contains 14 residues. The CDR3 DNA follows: TGTGCCAGCAGCCCTGGGGGCGGAAACTATGGCTACACCTTC. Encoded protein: CASSPGGGNYGYTF.

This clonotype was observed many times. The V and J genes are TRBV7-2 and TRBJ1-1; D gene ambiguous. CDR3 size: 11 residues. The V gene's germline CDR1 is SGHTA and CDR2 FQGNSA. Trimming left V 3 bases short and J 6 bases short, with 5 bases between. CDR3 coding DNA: TGTGCCAGCAGCTTGAGGTCTGAAGCTTTCTTT. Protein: CASSLRSEAFF.

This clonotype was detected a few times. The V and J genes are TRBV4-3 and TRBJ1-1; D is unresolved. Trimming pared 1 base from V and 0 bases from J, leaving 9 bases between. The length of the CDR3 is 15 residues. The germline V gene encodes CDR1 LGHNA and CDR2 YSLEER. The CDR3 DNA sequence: TGCGCCAGCAGCCAAGGTAACCTGGTGAACACTGAAGCTTTCTTT. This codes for CASSQGNLVNTEAFF.

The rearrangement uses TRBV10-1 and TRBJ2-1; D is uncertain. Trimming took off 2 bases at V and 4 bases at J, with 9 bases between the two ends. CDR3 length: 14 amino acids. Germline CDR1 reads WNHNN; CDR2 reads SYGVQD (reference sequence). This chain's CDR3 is CASSEPNQYNEQFF. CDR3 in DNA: TGCGCCAGCAGTGAGCCCAATCAATACAATGAGCAGTTCTTC.

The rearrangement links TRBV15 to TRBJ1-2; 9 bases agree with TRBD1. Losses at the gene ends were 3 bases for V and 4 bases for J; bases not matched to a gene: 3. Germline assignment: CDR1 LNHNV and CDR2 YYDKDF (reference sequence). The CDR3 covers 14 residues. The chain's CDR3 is CATSSGQGIYGYTF. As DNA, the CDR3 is TGTGCCACCAGCAGTGGACAGGGGATCTATGGCTACACCTTC.

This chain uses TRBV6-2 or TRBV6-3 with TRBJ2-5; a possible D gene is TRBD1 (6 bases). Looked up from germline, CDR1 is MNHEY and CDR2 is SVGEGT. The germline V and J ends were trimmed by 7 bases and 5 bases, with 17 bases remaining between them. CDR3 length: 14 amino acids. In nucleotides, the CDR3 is TGTGCCAGCATCAACCCCGGACAGCCGGAGACCCAGTACTTC. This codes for CASINPGQPETQYF.

CDR3 protein: CASSPVRDGGNQPQHF. Here the CDR3 DNA reads TGTGCCAGCAGCCCCGTCCGGGACGGTGGCAATCAGCCCCAGCATTTT. The chain is built from TRBV5-5 and TRBJ1-5; perhaps TRBD1 as D (5 bases). V was trimmed by 4 bases and J by 2 bases, leaving 16 bases between them. The CDR3 extends over 16 amino acids. Germline V gene lookup returns CDR1 SGHKS and CDR2 YYEKEE (reference sequence).

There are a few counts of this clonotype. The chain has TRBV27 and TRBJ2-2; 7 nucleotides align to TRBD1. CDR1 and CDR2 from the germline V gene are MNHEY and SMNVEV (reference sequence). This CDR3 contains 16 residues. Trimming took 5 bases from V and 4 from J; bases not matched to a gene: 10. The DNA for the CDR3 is TGTGCCAGCAGTCCACGACGATCAGGGGGCACCGGGGAGCTGTTTTTT. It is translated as CASSPRRSGGTGELFF.

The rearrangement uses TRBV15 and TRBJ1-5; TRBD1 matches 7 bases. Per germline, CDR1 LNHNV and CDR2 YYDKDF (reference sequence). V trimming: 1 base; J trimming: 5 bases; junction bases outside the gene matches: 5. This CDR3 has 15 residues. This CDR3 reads CATSRGTGEYQPQHF. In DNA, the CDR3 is TGTGCCACCAGCAGAGGGACAGGCGAATATCAGCCCCAGCATTTT.

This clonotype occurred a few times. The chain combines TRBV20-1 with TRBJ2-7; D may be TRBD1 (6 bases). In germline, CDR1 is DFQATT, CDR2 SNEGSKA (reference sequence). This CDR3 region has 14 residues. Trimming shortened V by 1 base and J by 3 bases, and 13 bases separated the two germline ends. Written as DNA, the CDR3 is TGCAGTGCTAGAGTTACAGGGAAGCTCTACGAGCAGTACGTC. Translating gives CSARVTGKLYEQYV.

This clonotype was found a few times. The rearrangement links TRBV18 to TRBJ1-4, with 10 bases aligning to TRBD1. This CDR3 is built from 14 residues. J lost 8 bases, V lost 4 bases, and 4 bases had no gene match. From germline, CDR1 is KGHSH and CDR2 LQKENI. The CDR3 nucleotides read TGTGCCAGCTCACTGGGACAGGGGAAGGAAAAACTGTTTTTT. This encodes CASSLGQGKEKLFF.

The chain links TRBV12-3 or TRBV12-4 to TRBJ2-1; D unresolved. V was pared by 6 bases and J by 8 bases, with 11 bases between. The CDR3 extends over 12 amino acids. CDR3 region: CASRFRSHEQFF. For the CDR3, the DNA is TGTGCCAGCAGGTTCCGCAGTCATGAGCAGTTCTTC.

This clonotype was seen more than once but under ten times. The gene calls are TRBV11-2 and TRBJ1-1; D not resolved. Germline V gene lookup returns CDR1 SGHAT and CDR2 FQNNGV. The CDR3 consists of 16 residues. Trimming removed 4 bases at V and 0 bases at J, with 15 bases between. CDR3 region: CASSSRGWLVNTEAFF. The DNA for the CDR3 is TGTGCCAGCAGCTCCAGAGGGTGGTTAGTGAACACTGAAGCTTTCTTT.

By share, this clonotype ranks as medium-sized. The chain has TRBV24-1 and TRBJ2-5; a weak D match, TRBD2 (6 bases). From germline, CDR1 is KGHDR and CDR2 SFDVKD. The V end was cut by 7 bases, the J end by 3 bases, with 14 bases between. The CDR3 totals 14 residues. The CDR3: CATSGWGEEETQYF. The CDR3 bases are TGTGCCACCAGCGGATGGGGGGAGGAAGAGACCCAGTACTTC.

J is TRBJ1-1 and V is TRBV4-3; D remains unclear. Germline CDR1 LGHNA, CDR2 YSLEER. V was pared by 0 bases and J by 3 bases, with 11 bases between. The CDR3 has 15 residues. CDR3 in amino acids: CASSQDSRPDTEAFF. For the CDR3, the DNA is TGCGCCAGCAGCCAAGATAGTCGCCCGGACACTGAAGCTTTCTTT.

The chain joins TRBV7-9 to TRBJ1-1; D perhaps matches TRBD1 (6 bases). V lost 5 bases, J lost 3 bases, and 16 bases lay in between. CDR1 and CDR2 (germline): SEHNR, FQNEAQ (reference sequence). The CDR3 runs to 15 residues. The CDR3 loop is CASSQGQGRDTEAFF. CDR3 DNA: TGTGCCAGCAGCCAGGGGCAGGGGAGAGACACTGAAGCTTTCTTT. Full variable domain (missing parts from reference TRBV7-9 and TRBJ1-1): DTGVSQNPRHKITKRGQNVTFRCDPISEHNRLYWYRQTLGQGPEFLTYFQNEAQLEKSRLLSDRFSAERPKGSFSTLEIQRTEQGDSAMYLCASSQGQGRDTEAFFGQGTRLTVV.